This T cell receptor (beta chain) was documented in a study of T cell repertoires in cytomegalovirus infection. On the study more broadly: Indications came from public TCR beta signatures; they pointed to CMV infection and to a matching HLA type.

General study points: Cumulated frequencies of public TCR beta families served to identify carriers of CMV plus the relevant HLA. The ex vivo response was dominated by HLA-C-restricted CMV-specific TCR beta clonotypes.

From germline, CDR1 is LNHDA and CDR2 SQIVND (reference sequence). V gave up 5 bases and J gave up 0 bases; unmatched junction bases: 9. The CDR3 is made up of 17 amino acids. TCRdb redid the calling of the reads with MiXCR, one entry per CDR3 protein. The sample includes about 230,000 distinct CDR3 sequences, 22% seen only once; the top ten take approximately 18%. This clonotype was observed a handful of times. What it binds is not known. What was sequenced was CD8+ T cells from PBMCs. This TCR came from a human donor in good health (CMV status not recorded). Some clones in this sample may be carry-over from other donors' samples. The chain couples TRBV19 to TRBJ1-1, with 10 nucleotides matching TRBD1. CDR3 region: CASSSGTGVNMNTEAFF. DNA for the CDR3: TGTGCCAGTAGTTCCGGGACAGGGGTAAATATGAACACTGAAGCTTTCTTT.